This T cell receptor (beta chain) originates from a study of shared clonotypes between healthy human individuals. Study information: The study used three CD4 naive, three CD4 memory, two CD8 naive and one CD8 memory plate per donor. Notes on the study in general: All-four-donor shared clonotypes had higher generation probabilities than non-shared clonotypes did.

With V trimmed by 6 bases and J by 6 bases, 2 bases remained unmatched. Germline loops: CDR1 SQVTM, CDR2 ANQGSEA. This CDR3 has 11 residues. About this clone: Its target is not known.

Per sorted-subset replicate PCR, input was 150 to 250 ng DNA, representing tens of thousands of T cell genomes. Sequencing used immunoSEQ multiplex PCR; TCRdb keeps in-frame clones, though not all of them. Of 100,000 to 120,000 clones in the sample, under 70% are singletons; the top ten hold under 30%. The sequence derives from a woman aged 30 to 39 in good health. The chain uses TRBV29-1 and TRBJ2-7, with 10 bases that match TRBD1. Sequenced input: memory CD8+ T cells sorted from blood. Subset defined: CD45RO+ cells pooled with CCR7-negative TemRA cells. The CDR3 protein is CSVGQGREQYF. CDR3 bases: TGCAGCGTGGGACAGGGGCGCGAGCAGTACTTC.